This TCR beta chain emerged from a study of cytomegalovirus exposure and HLA in healthy donors. Study outcomes and limitations: Sequencing likely generated an artifact that appeared as a cluster of highly shared sequence variants. Using a false discovery rate of 0.05, a later analysis showed that 16,951 TCR beta sequences were associated with HLA alleles.

The V gene lost 6 bases and the J gene lost 3 bases, with 14 bases spanning the gap. Germline assignment: CDR1 SQVTM and CDR2 ANQGSEA. The length of the CDR3 is 13 residues. In regard to this clone: The antigen is not known.

The PCR was carried out with 60 Vbeta primers and 13 Jbeta primers. Assay used: immunoSEQ multiplex PCR; TCRdb lists only in-frame clones, some missing. The sample includes under 70,000 clones. The V and J genes are TRBV29-1 and TRBJ1-1; tentatively, D is TRBD1 (5 bases). Sequencing used PBMCs. The sequence derives from a woman in her late teens or twenties in good health and CMV-seronegative. The CDR3 here is CSVGQRTHTEAFF. In DNA form, the CDR3 reads TGCAGCGTAGGACAAAGAACGCACACTGAAGCTTTCTTT.